What follows describes a single TCR beta chain. This sample was included in a study of blood T cell repertoires in COVID-19. Study as a whole: The United States, Italy and Spain provided the acute and convalescent COVID-19 samples. From T cells, B-cell-depleted T cells, or PBMCs came the material, which was cDNA or gDNA.

Study processing details: Amplification from reference gene primers served as the basis for estimated nucleated cell counts. Here immunoSEQ multiplex PCR was the method, and the copy in TCRdb shows in-frame clones only, minus some. For V, J and clone size, that table is used; D and trimming come from the DNA. The table includes approximately 250,000 clones, about 80% detected once. The sequence came from a woman between 50 and 59 years old with acute or convalescent COVID-19. The sequenced sample was peripheral blood.

The CDR3 DNA reads TGTGCCACCCGAGACAGTTATAGCAATCAGCCCCAGCATTTT. It specifies CATRDSYSNQPQHF. The J gene is TRBJ1-5, the V gene TRBV10-3, with D possibly matching TRBD1 (5 bases). Between the trimmed V and J ends, which lost 10 bases and 0 bases, there was a span of 13 bases. Germline CDR1 is ENHRY and CDR2 is SYGVKD. There are 14 residues in the CDR3.